These 9 T cell receptor beta chains were all obtained from the same sample, sequenced in a study of blood T cell repertoires in COVID-19. Libraries were prepared by immunoSEQ multiplex PCR; TCRdb keeps only in-frame clonotypes and omits some of them. Of more than 25,000 clones listed, around 87% are singletons. Sequencing used peripheral blood. These receptor sequences come from a man aged 45-65 years with active COVID-19.

The chain employs TRBV9 and TRBJ1-1; 10 bases align to TRBD1. V dropped 3 bases and J dropped 7; count of bases not matched to a gene: 6. Germline V gene data show CDR1 as SGDLS and CDR2 as YYNGEE. CDR3 length equals 14 residues. The CDR3 loop is CASSAAGTGVEAFF. DNA of the CDR3: TGTGCCAGCAGCGCCGCAGGGACAGGGGTTGAAGCTTTCTTT.

The chain links TRBV10-2 to TRBJ1-1; D possibly corresponds to TRBD1 (5 bases). CDR1 is WSHSY, CDR2 SAAADI, per germline. V lost 6 bases and J 6 bases, leaving 11 bases between the germline ends. The CDR3 has 12 amino acids. The DNA of the CDR3 is TGCGCCAGCAGAAGGGGTGCCCCTGAAGCTTTCTTT. It yields the protein CASRRGAPEAFF.

The chain recombines TRBV14 with TRBJ2-7, with D uncertain. Germline V lookup: CDR1 SGHDN, CDR2 FVKESK. The germline V and J ends were trimmed by 3 bases and 3 bases, with 3 bases remaining between them. This CDR3 is built from 11 residues. The CDR3 DNA reads TGTGCCAGCAGCCACAGCTACGAGCAGTACTTC. This gives the protein CASSHSYEQYF.

The chain couples TRBV7-9 to TRBJ2-1; 7 bases match TRBD2. The V and J ends lost 5 bases and 3 bases, in that order; junction bases with no gene match: 7. The CDR3 has 15 amino acids. Germline CDR1 reads SEHNR; CDR2 reads FQNEAQ (reference sequence). CDR3 sequence reads: CASSPGLPIYNEQFF. Written as DNA, the CDR3 is TGTGCCAGCAGCCCGGGACTACCTATCTACAATGAGCAGTTCTTC. The full variable domain, completed using reference TRBV7-9 and TRBJ2-1, is DTGVSQNPRHKITKRGQNVTFRCDPISEHNRLYWYRQTLGQGPEFLTYFQNEAQLEKSRLLSDRFSAERPKGSFSTLEIQRTEQGDSAMYLCASSPGLPIYNEQFFGPGTRLTVL.

V and J are TRBV5-1 and TRBJ1-6; 7 positions agree with TRBD1. V lost 4 bases and J lost 8; bases outside the gene matches: 6. The CDR3 runs 14 residues. Germline V CDR1 and CDR2: SGHRS, YFSETQ. Here the CDR3 reads CASSATGSHSPLHF. Here the CDR3 DNA reads TGCGCCAGCAGCGCGACAGGGAGCCATTCACCCCTCCACTTT.

The rearrangement joins TRBV2 to TRBJ1-4; D is unresolved. This CDR3 is built from 15 residues. Trimming took 1 base from V and 0 from J, leaving 6 bases between them. The germline V gene has CDR1 SNHLY and CDR2 FYNNEI. Here the CDR3 reads CASSEVPATNEKLFF. CDR3 in DNA: TGTGCCAGCAGTGAAGTCCCGGCAACTAATGAAAAACTGTTTTTT.

V gene TRBV6-2 or TRBV6-3 combines with J gene TRBJ2-1, with D possibly being TRBD2 (5 bases). Trimming left V 6 bases short and J 0 bases short, with 12 bases between. The CDR3 loop spans 15 amino acids. The germline V gene has CDR1 MNHEY and CDR2 SVGEGT. The CDR3 nucleotides are TGTGCCAGCAGCCGGACTGCAAGCTCCTACAATGAGCAGTTCTTC. Translating it yields CASSRTASSYNEQFF.

This clone showed up just once. The V and J genes are TRBV6-5 and TRBJ2-7; TRBD1 agrees at 8 bases. The CDR3 covers 15 residues. The V gene end was trimmed by 6 bases and the J gene end by 3 bases; junction bases not matched to a gene: 10. Germline CDR1 and CDR2: MNHEY and SVGAGI. The CDR3 coding sequence is TGTGCCAGCAGCCTCAGACAGGGGACCAACTACGAGCAGTACGTC. Protein: CASSLRQGTNYEQYV.

V and J are TRBV11-3 and TRBJ2-1; D ambiguous. The ends were cut back, 4 bases at V and 0 bases at J, with 10 bases in the middle. Germline lookup yields CDR1 SGHNT and CDR2 YENEEA. The CDR3 runs to 15 residues. CDR3 protein: CASSSAGNSYNEQFF. CDR3 bases: TGTGCCAGCAGCTCCGCAGGAAACTCCTACAATGAGCAGTTCTTC.